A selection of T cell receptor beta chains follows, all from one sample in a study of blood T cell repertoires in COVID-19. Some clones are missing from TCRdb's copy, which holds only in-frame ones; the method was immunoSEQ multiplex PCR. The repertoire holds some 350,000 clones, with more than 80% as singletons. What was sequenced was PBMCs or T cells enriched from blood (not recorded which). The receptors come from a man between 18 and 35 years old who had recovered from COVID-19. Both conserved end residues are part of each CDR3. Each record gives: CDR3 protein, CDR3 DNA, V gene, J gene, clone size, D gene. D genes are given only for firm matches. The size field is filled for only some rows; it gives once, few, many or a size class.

cdr3_aa: CASSLQWAEGRLDTEAFF; cdr3_nt: TGTGCCAGCAGCTTACAATGGGCGGAGGGACGGCTAGACACTGAAGCTTTCTTT; v_call: TRBV11-2; j_call: TRBJ1-1; clone_size: NA; d_call: NA
cdr3_aa: CASSRGQNTEAFF; cdr3_nt: TGTGCCAGCTCCAGGGGACAGAACACTGAAGCTTTCTTT; v_call: TRBV11-1; j_call: TRBJ1-1; clone_size: NA; d_call: NA
cdr3_aa: CASSERLTGSYGYTF; cdr3_nt: TGTGCCAGCAGTGAACGGTTGACGGGGAGCTATGGCTACACCTTC; v_call: TRBV2; j_call: TRBJ1-2; clone_size: few; d_call: NA
cdr3_aa: CASSIRSAGWPQHF; cdr3_nt: TGTGCCAGTAGTATACGTTCGGCAGGTTGGCCCCAGCATTTT; v_call: TRBV19; j_call: TRBJ1-5; clone_size: NA; d_call: NA
cdr3_aa: CASSYGGGNTEAFF; cdr3_nt: TGTGCCAGCAGTTATGGGGGAGGGAACACTGAAGCTTTCTTT; v_call: TRBV6-5; j_call: TRBJ1-1; clone_size: NA; d_call: NA
cdr3_aa: CASSAQGLGGYTF; cdr3_nt: TGTGCCAGCAGTGCTCAGGGTTTAGGTGGCTACACCTTC; v_call: TRBV12-3/TRBV12-4; j_call: TRBJ1-2; clone_size: NA; d_call: NA
cdr3_aa: CASSYKAGEKLFF; cdr3_nt: TGTGCCAGCAGTTATAAGGCAGGGGAAAAACTGTTTTTT; v_call: TRBV27; j_call: TRBJ1-4; clone_size: NA; d_call: NA
cdr3_aa: CASSLPTDRGSWYF; cdr3_nt: TGTGCCAGCAGCCTTCCTACTGACAGGGGTTCCTGGTACTTC; v_call: TRBV7-9; j_call: TRBJ2-7; clone_size: NA; d_call: TRBD1
cdr3_aa: CASSHGQPFYGYTF; cdr3_nt: TGTGCCAGCAGCCACGGACAGCCTTTCTATGGCTACACCTTC; v_call: TRBV14; j_call: TRBJ1-2; clone_size: NA; d_call: NA
cdr3_aa: CASSNDRGDTYVGWLPDEQFF; cdr3_nt: TGTGCCAGCAGCAATGACAGGGGGGATACGTACGTGGGCTGGTTACCAGATGAGCAGTTCTTC; v_call: TRBV21-1; j_call: TRBJ2-1; clone_size: NA; d_call: NA
cdr3_aa: CASSQDRSGNTIYF; cdr3_nt: TGCGCCAGCAGCCAGGACAGATCGGGAAACACCATATATTTT; v_call: TRBV4-1; j_call: TRBJ1-3; clone_size: NA; d_call: NA
cdr3_aa: CASGAGGFYEQYF; cdr3_nt: TGTGCCAGCGGGGCAGGGGGCTTCTACGAGCAGTACTTC; v_call: TRBV7-9; j_call: TRBJ2-7; clone_size: NA; d_call: TRBD1
cdr3_aa: CASSFPEVGQETQYF; cdr3_nt: TGTGCCAGCAGCTTCCCCGAGGTAGGACAAGAGACCCAGTACTTC; v_call: TRBV7-9; j_call: TRBJ2-5; clone_size: NA; d_call: NA
cdr3_aa: CASSEAFIQGYTDTQYF; cdr3_nt: TGTGCCAGCAGTGAAGCGTTTATTCAGGGGTACACAGATACGCAGTATTTT; v_call: TRBV2; j_call: TRBJ2-3; clone_size: NA; d_call: NA
cdr3_aa: CASSPRTSVNEKLFF; cdr3_nt: TGTGCCAGCTCACCACGTACGAGCGTAAATGAAAAACTGTTTTTT; v_call: TRBV18; j_call: TRBJ1-4; clone_size: once; d_call: NA
cdr3_aa: CASSHQGTYEQYF; cdr3_nt: TGTGCCAGCAGTCACCAGGGTACCTACGAGCAGTACTTC; v_call: TRBV28; j_call: TRBJ2-7; clone_size: NA; d_call: NA
cdr3_aa: CASSQVRHSSYEQYF; cdr3_nt: TGCGCCAGCAGCCAAGTACGCCATAGCTCCTACGAGCAGTACTTC; v_call: TRBV4-1; j_call: TRBJ2-7; clone_size: NA; d_call: NA
cdr3_aa: CASSVAPGSQETQYF; cdr3_nt: TGTGCCAGCAGCGTAGCCCCTGGGAGCCAAGAGACCCAGTACTTC; v_call: TRBV9; j_call: TRBJ2-5; clone_size: NA; d_call: NA
cdr3_aa: CASGPGTSGYEQYF; cdr3_nt: TGTGCCAGCGGGCCCGGGACTAGCGGCTACGAGCAGTACTTC; v_call: TRBV5-5; j_call: TRBJ2-7; clone_size: NA; d_call: TRBD2
cdr3_aa: CASSLLYAQGYNEQFF; cdr3_nt: TGTGCCAGCAGTTTATTGTACGCTCAGGGATACAATGAGCAGTTCTTC; v_call: TRBV27; j_call: TRBJ2-1; clone_size: NA; d_call: NA
cdr3_aa: CASSQLSYEQYF; cdr3_nt: TGTGCCAGCAGCCAACTTAGCTACGAGCAGTACTTC; v_call: TRBV3-1/TRBV3-2; j_call: TRBJ2-7; clone_size: NA; d_call: NA
cdr3_aa: CASSISGGRSTDTQYF; cdr3_nt: TGTGCCAGTAGTATTTCCGGCGGCAGAAGCACAGATACGCAGTATTTT; v_call: TRBV19; j_call: TRBJ2-3; clone_size: NA; d_call: NA
cdr3_aa: CASSLGGAPQHF; cdr3_nt: TGTGCCAGCAGCTTAGGCGGTGCGCCCCAGCATTTT; v_call: TRBV7-2; j_call: TRBJ1-5; clone_size: NA; d_call: NA
cdr3_aa: CASSSDTTNTEAFF; cdr3_nt: TGTGCCAGCAGTTCGGACACCACGAACACTGAAGCTTTCTTT; v_call: TRBV7-9; j_call: TRBJ1-1; clone_size: NA; d_call: NA
cdr3_aa: CATVDSNYEQYF; cdr3_nt: TGTGCCACCGTGGACAGCAACTACGAGCAGTACTTC; v_call: TRBV6-5; j_call: TRBJ2-7; clone_size: NA; d_call: NA
cdr3_aa: CASSRTGELFF; cdr3_nt: TGTGCCAGCAGCCGCACCGGGGAGCTGTTTTTT; v_call: TRBV13; j_call: TRBJ2-2; clone_size: NA; d_call: NA
cdr3_aa: CASSSADSLNTEAFF; cdr3_nt: TGTGCCAGCAGCTCTGCGGACAGCCTGAACACTGAAGCTTTCTTT; v_call: TRBV13; j_call: TRBJ1-1; clone_size: few; d_call: NA
cdr3_aa: CASALEGSSYNSPLHF; cdr3_nt: TGTGCCAGTGCGTTGGAAGGGAGCTCCTATAATTCACCCCTCCACTTT; v_call: TRBV19; j_call: TRBJ1-6; clone_size: few; d_call: NA
cdr3_aa: CASSPKVWRGAYGYTF; cdr3_nt: TGTGCCAGCAGCCCTAAAGTGTGGAGAGGAGCTTATGGCTACACCTTC; v_call: TRBV11-2; j_call: TRBJ1-2; clone_size: NA; d_call: NA
cdr3_aa: CASSVTQGLGQTQYF; cdr3_nt: TGTGCCAGCAGCGTGACACAGGGGTTAGGACAGACCCAGTACTTC; v_call: TRBV9; j_call: TRBJ2-5; clone_size: NA; d_call: TRBD1
cdr3_aa: CASSNQGRNTIYF; cdr3_nt: TGTGCCAGCAGTAACCAGGGAAGAAACACCATATATTTT; v_call: TRBV27; j_call: TRBJ1-3; clone_size: NA; d_call: NA
cdr3_aa: CASNPGSGTGRNEQYF; cdr3_nt: TGTGCCAGCAACCCAGGGTCCGGGACAGGGCGGAACGAGCAGTACTTC; v_call: TRBV6-2/TRBV6-3; j_call: TRBJ2-7; clone_size: NA; d_call: TRBD1
cdr3_aa: CASSFQGSYEQYF; cdr3_nt: TGTGCCAGCAGCTTTCAGGGTTCCTACGAGCAGTACTTC; v_call: TRBV7-9; j_call: TRBJ2-7; clone_size: NA; d_call: NA
cdr3_aa: CASSPSGQGDEKLFF; cdr3_nt: TGTGCCAGCAGTCCATCGGGACAGGGAGATGAAAAACTGTTTTTT; v_call: TRBV28; j_call: TRBJ1-4; clone_size: NA; d_call: TRBD1
cdr3_aa: CASSRPRPNYEQYF; cdr3_nt: TGCGCCAGCAGTCGACCGAGGCCTAACTACGAGCAGTACTTC; v_call: TRBV23-1; j_call: TRBJ2-7; clone_size: NA; d_call: NA
cdr3_aa: CASSVSPSGSYNEQFF; cdr3_nt: TGTGCCAGCAGCGTAAGCCCTAGCGGTTCCTACAATGAGCAGTTCTTC; v_call: TRBV9; j_call: TRBJ2-1; clone_size: NA; d_call: TRBD2
cdr3_aa: CASRRLAVTDTQYF; cdr3_nt: TGTGCCAGCAGGCGACTAGCGGTTACAGATACGCAGTATTTT; v_call: TRBV27; j_call: TRBJ2-3; clone_size: NA; d_call: TRBD2
cdr3_aa: CASSLGAGLSGNTIYF; cdr3_nt: TGTGCCAGCAGCTTAGGGGCAGGCCTCTCTGGAAACACCATATATTTT; v_call: TRBV7-9; j_call: TRBJ1-3; clone_size: NA; d_call: NA
cdr3_aa: CASSPRQGGNTEAFF; cdr3_nt: TGTGCCAGCAGCCCACGACAGGGTGGGAACACTGAAGCTTTCTTT; v_call: TRBV9; j_call: TRBJ1-1; clone_size: once; d_call: TRBD1
cdr3_aa: CASSPARRLARQETQYF; cdr3_nt: TGTGCCAGCAGCCCCGCTAGGCGGCTAGCGCGCCAAGAGACCCAGTACTTC; v_call: TRBV7-6; j_call: TRBJ2-5; clone_size: NA; d_call: NA
cdr3_aa: CASSLGLANEQYF; cdr3_nt: TGTGCCAGCAGCTTAGGGCTAGCAAACGAGCAGTACTTC; v_call: TRBV7-2; j_call: TRBJ2-7; clone_size: NA; d_call: NA
cdr3_aa: CASSQDPWPGGNTEAFF; cdr3_nt: TGTGCCAGCAGCCAAGACCCTTGGCCAGGGGGGAATACTGAAGCTTTCTTT; v_call: TRBV3-1/TRBV3-2; j_call: TRBJ1-1; clone_size: NA; d_call: TRBD1
cdr3_aa: CASNLAVPGEQYF; cdr3_nt: TGTGCCAGCAACCTAGCGGTCCCGGGTGAGCAGTACTTC; v_call: TRBV2; j_call: TRBJ2-7; clone_size: NA; d_call: TRBD2
cdr3_aa: CSVTVGQLRTDTQYF; cdr3_nt: TGCAGCGTTACTGTAGGACAGCTACGCACAGATACGCAGTATTTT; v_call: TRBV29-1; j_call: TRBJ2-3; clone_size: NA; d_call: NA
cdr3_aa: CSSSVSNGGYGYTF; cdr3_nt: TGCAGCTCATCTGTGAGTAATGGAGGCTATGGCTACACCTTC; v_call: TRBV29-1; j_call: TRBJ1-2; clone_size: NA; d_call: NA
cdr3_aa: CASSFPTDDQPQHF; cdr3_nt: TGTGCCAGCAGTTTCCCGACTGATGATCAGCCCCAGCATTTT; v_call: TRBV28; j_call: TRBJ1-5; clone_size: NA; d_call: NA
cdr3_aa: CASSSHPGYSGNTIYF; cdr3_nt: TGTGCCAGCAGTTCCCACCCAGGCTACTCTGGAAACACCATATATTTT; v_call: TRBV7-9; j_call: TRBJ1-3; clone_size: NA; d_call: NA
cdr3_aa: CASSPGTSGSDINF; cdr3_nt: TGTGCCAGCTCACCCGGGACTAGCGGGAGCGATATAAACTTC; v_call: TRBV18; j_call: TRBJ2-4; clone_size: NA; d_call: TRBD2
cdr3_aa: CASSYGGSRLTEAFF; cdr3_nt: TGTGCCAGCAGTTACGGCGGCAGTCGATTGACTGAAGCTTTCTTT; v_call: TRBV6-5; j_call: TRBJ1-1; clone_size: NA; d_call: NA
cdr3_aa: CASSGGERGGQETQYF; cdr3_nt: TGCGCCAGCAGTGGCGGCGAGCGGGGGGGCCAAGAGACCCAGTACTTC; v_call: TRBV10-2; j_call: TRBJ2-5; clone_size: NA; d_call: TRBD2
cdr3_aa: CASRTGGNYGYTF; cdr3_nt: TGTGCCAGCCGGACAGGGGGTAACTATGGCTACACCTTC; v_call: TRBV6-5; j_call: TRBJ1-2; clone_size: NA; d_call: TRBD1
cdr3_aa: CASSFRHDNEKLFF; cdr3_nt: TGTGCCAGCAGCTTTAGACACGACAATGAAAAACTGTTTTTT; v_call: TRBV5-5; j_call: TRBJ1-4; clone_size: NA; d_call: NA
cdr3_aa: CASSRATENTEAFF; cdr3_nt: TGTGCCAGCTCACGAGCGACAGAGAACACTGAAGCTTTCTTT; v_call: TRBV18; j_call: TRBJ1-1; clone_size: once; d_call: NA
cdr3_aa: CASSPQSNQPQHF; cdr3_nt: TGTGCCAGTAGTCCACAGAGCAATCAGCCCCAGCATTTT; v_call: TRBV19; j_call: TRBJ1-5; clone_size: few; d_call: NA
cdr3_aa: CASSPRVSGSPLHF; cdr3_nt: TGTGCCAGCAGTCCCAGGGTTTCGGGTTCACCCCTCCACTTT; v_call: TRBV25-1; j_call: TRBJ1-6; clone_size: NA; d_call: NA
cdr3_aa: CASSLPGQGGSYEQYF; cdr3_nt: TGTGCCAGCAGCCTCCCCGGACAGGGCGGATCCTACGAGCAGTACTTC; v_call: TRBV4-2; j_call: TRBJ2-7; clone_size: NA; d_call: TRBD1
cdr3_aa: CASSELLVYEQYF; cdr3_nt: TGTGCCAGCAGTGAACTCCTCGTCTACGAGCAGTACTTC; v_call: TRBV6-1; j_call: TRBJ2-7; clone_size: NA; d_call: NA
cdr3_aa: CASSLVGGPTGELFF; cdr3_nt: TGTGCCAGCAGCTTGGTCGGGGGGCCCACCGGGGAGCTGTTTTTT; v_call: TRBV5-4; j_call: TRBJ2-2; clone_size: NA; d_call: NA
cdr3_aa: CASSLGGTGYNEQFF; cdr3_nt: TGTGCCAGCAGCTTAGGCGGGACAGGGTACAATGAGCAGTTCTTC; v_call: TRBV7-9; j_call: TRBJ2-1; clone_size: NA; d_call: TRBD1
cdr3_aa: CASSQGAGTQYF; cdr3_nt: TGCGCCAGCAGCCAAGGCGCGGGGACCCAGTACTTC; v_call: TRBV4-1; j_call: TRBJ2-5; clone_size: NA; d_call: NA